The rows below give T cell receptor beta chains drawn from one sample of a study of blood T cells in healthy people across ages. TCRdb independently ran MiXCR on the 5' RACE reads; one entry per CDR3 protein. The repertoire holds just under 550,000 distinct CDR3 sequences, with nearly 25% as singletons. The same data also went into a second study, on T cells of mothers and their children.

The sample taken for sequencing was blood. These receptor sequences come from a boy younger than 18 in good health. CDR3s include the opening cysteine and the closing phenylalanine or tryptophan. Each record gives: clone size, V gene, D gene, J gene, CDR3 DNA, CDR3 protein. The D gene is left open where the match is weak. Size values are once, few and many counts, or a class for expanded clones, and some rows have none.

clone_size: few
v_call: TRBV28
d_call: -
j_call: TRBJ1-1
cdr3_nt: TGTGCCAGCAGCCCCGGAGACCTGAACACTGAAGCTTTCTTT
cdr3_aa: CASSPGDLNTEAFF

clone_size: few
v_call: TRBV6-2/TRBV6-3
d_call: -
j_call: TRBJ2-1
cdr3_nt: TGTGCCAGCAGCTTGAGACAGGGAGGCTTGCAGTTCTTC
cdr3_aa: CASSLRQGGLQFF

clone_size: few
v_call: TRBV29-1
d_call: -
j_call: TRBJ2-5
cdr3_nt: TGCAGCGTTGGTTTAGAGGACAGCCAAGAGACCCAGTACTTC
cdr3_aa: CSVGLEDSQETQYF

clone_size: -
v_call: TRBV6-2/TRBV6-3
d_call: TRBD2
j_call: TRBJ2-1
cdr3_nt: TGTGCCAGCAACAAACTAGCGCTCAATAAGAACAATGAGCAGTTCTTC
cdr3_aa: CASNKLALNKNNEQFF

clone_size: few
v_call: TRBV6-1
d_call: TRBD1
j_call: TRBJ2-1
cdr3_nt: TGTGCCAGCAGGCCACAGGGGGCGCTTGGTAATGAGCAGTTCTTC
cdr3_aa: CASRPQGALGNEQFF

clone_size: -
v_call: TRBV2
d_call: -
j_call: TRBJ1-4
cdr3_nt: TGTGCCAGTTGGACTGGGGAAAAACTGTTTTTT
cdr3_aa: CASWTGEKLFF

clone_size: few
v_call: TRBV11-2
d_call: TRBD2
j_call: TRBJ2-5
cdr3_nt: TGTGCCAGCACCCCAGATCCAGCGGGAGACTTCTGGGAGCAGTACTTC
cdr3_aa: CASTPDPAGDFWEQYF

clone_size: few
v_call: TRBV13
d_call: -
j_call: TRBJ2-3
cdr3_nt: TGTGCCAGCTCCAACGGGTTCGTCGCAGATACGCAGTATTTT
cdr3_aa: CASSNGFVADTQYF

clone_size: few
v_call: TRBV11-2
d_call: -
j_call: TRBJ2-2
cdr3_nt: TGTGCCGGAGACAGGTGGACCGGGGAGCTGTTTTTT
cdr3_aa: CAGDRWTGELFF

clone_size: few
v_call: TRBV28
d_call: -
j_call: TRBJ2-1
cdr3_nt: TGTGCCAGCAGCACATTCCGTACAGGGCGAAGCTCCTACAATGAGCAGTTCTTC
cdr3_aa: CASSTFRTGRSSYNEQFF

clone_size: few
v_call: TRBV7-9
d_call: TRBD1
j_call: TRBJ2-3
cdr3_nt: TGTGCCAGCAGCTTAAGGGGACAGGGCCTTCGTACGCAGTATTTT
cdr3_aa: CASSLRGQGLRTQYF

clone_size: -
v_call: TRBV24-1
d_call: -
j_call: TRBJ2-5
cdr3_nt: TGTGCCACCAGTGATTTGGAAGGCCACCGGCAGACCCAGTACTTC
cdr3_aa: CATSDLEGHRQTQYF

clone_size: once
v_call: TRBV2
d_call: -
j_call: TRBJ1-5
cdr3_nt: TGTGCCAGCAGTGAAGAAATGGACGGGGCCGATGGCCATTTT
cdr3_aa: CASSEEMDGADGHF

clone_size: few
v_call: TRBV28
d_call: TRBD2
j_call: TRBJ2-1
cdr3_nt: TGTGCCAGCAGTCCCCGTGGGCAGGGAGGGAATGAGCAGTTCTTC
cdr3_aa: CASSPRGQGGNEQFF

clone_size: few
v_call: TRBV29-1
d_call: -
j_call: TRBJ1-1
cdr3_nt: TGCAGCGCCGTGGGCTTGAACACTGAAGCTTTCTTT
cdr3_aa: CSAVGLNTEAFF

clone_size: -
v_call: TRBV6-1
d_call: -
j_call: TRBJ2-5
cdr3_nt: TGTGCCAGCACCCAAATTCTGGAGACCCAGTACTTC
cdr3_aa: CASTQILETQYF

clone_size: few
v_call: TRBV3-1
d_call: TRBD2
j_call: TRBJ2-7
cdr3_nt: TGTGCCAGCAGCCGTCGACTAGCGGCCGAGCAGTACTTC
cdr3_aa: CASSRRLAAEQYF

clone_size: -
v_call: TRBV7-9
d_call: -
j_call: TRBJ1-6
cdr3_nt: TGTGCCAGCAGCTTAGCACAGGGCCCGCCCCTCCACTTT
cdr3_aa: CASSLAQGPPLHF

clone_size: -
v_call: TRBV12-3/TRBV12-4
d_call: -
j_call: TRBJ2-3
cdr3_nt: TGTGCCAGCAGCAAGAATCGATGGGCCGGGACTCCTACGCAGTATTTT
cdr3_aa: CASSKNRWAGTPTQYF

clone_size: few
v_call: TRBV10-3
d_call: -
j_call: TRBJ1-1
cdr3_nt: TGTGCCGTACAGGGTAACGATGAAGCTTTCTTT
cdr3_aa: CAVQGNDEAFF

clone_size: few
v_call: TRBV20-1
d_call: -
j_call: TRBJ2-7
cdr3_nt: TGCAGTGCTAGATTGAAGGACATCGAGCAGTACTTC
cdr3_aa: CSARLKDIEQYF

clone_size: few
v_call: TRBV7-2
d_call: -
j_call: TRBJ1-6
cdr3_nt: TGTGCCAGCAGCCGGGTTTCCGGGGACAATTCACCCCTCCACTTT
cdr3_aa: CASSRVSGDNSPLHF

clone_size: many
v_call: TRBV6-2/TRBV6-3
d_call: -
j_call: TRBJ1-5
cdr3_nt: TGTGCCAGCAGTTCTGCAGAACATCAGCCCCAGCATTTT
cdr3_aa: CASSSAEHQPQHF

clone_size: few
v_call: TRBV30
d_call: -
j_call: TRBJ2-7
cdr3_nt: TGTGCCTGGCACCAGGGCTACGAGCAGTACTTC
cdr3_aa: CAWHQGYEQYF